Sequencing of this T cell receptor (beta chain) was carried out in a study of CD8+CD57+ T cells in acquired aplastic anemia (dated by TCRdb to between 2018 and 2020). Background for the entire study: On average, sorted CD4+ and CD8+ cells yielded 3.2 ug of extracted DNA, with a range of about 0.18 to 30 ug. An average of about 10 million reads for CD4+ cells and roughly 11 million reads for CD8+ cells was obtained from healthy donor samples.

From cysteine to phenylalanine, the CDR3 is 13 amino acids long. The CDR1 and CDR2 encoded by the germline V gene are SGHVS and FNYEAQ. Genomic DNA was used as template for profiling of TCR beta VDJ combinations and CDR3 sequences. An Illumina HiSeq 2000 was the platform used for TCR repertoire sequencing. On the study's bioinformatics: Repertoires were assessed using TRBV/TRBJ rearrangement plots, CDR3 size and DJ length profiles, and Simpson's diversity index. The most abundant DNA sequence in the deep sequencing data was defined as the immunodominant clone. CDR3 amino acid sequences were checked for sharing across subjects and were also compared against the VDJdb database and published repertoires. TCRdb passed the public sequencing reads through fastp at Q25 and MiXCR, retaining productive beta sequences. Records with the same CDR3 protein are collapsed into one entry carrying the most frequent genes and DNA. None of the V and J calls come from the authors' own analysis; TCRdb made them. This sample has hundreds of thousands of distinct CDR3 sequences in its table, and 65% to 80% of those were observed once. Around 4% of the sample belongs to the ten largest clones.

Overall study outcomes, separate from this receptor: Although 25 to 30 CD8+ CDR3 sequences were shared by patients and controls, these sequences appeared highly expressed in patients and within the immunodominant clones of patients. No significant difference in CD8+ Simpson's diversity was found between patients and healthy controls (P=0.060).

In the case of this clonotype: The antigen it recognizes is unknown. Because the CDR3's place on the DNA is in doubt, the DNA is left out and the CDR3 is given as listed by TCRdb.

In this study, sorted CD4+ and CD8+ T cells from the blood of healthy subjects and of severe aplastic anemia patients had their TCR repertoires deep-sequenced. Ficoll-Paque density gradient centrifugation was used to isolate peripheral blood mononuclear cells. Before DNA extraction, CD4+ and CD8+ T cells were sorted by FACS or by magnetic beads. The V gene is TRBV7-6 and the J gene is TRBJ2-3. The TCR was taken from a human donor in good health, serving as a control. Sequenced: sorted CD4+, CD8+, or CD8+CD57+ T cells (not recorded which) from PBMCs. Here the CDR3 is given as CASSPDPRAVLRF.